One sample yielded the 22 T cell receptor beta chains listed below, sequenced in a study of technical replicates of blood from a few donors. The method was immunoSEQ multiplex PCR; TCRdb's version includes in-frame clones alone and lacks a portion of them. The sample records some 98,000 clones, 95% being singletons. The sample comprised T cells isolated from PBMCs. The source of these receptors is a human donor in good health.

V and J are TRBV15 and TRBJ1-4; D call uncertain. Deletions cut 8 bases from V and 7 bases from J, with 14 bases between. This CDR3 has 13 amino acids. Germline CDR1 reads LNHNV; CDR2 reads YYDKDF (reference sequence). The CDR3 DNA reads TGTGCCACCGAGGATGCCCACTTTGAAAAACTGTTTTTT. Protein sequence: CATEDAHFEKLFF.

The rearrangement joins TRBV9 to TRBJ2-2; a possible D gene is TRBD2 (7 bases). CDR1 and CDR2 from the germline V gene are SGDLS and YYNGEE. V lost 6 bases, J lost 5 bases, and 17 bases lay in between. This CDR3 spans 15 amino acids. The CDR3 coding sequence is TGTGCCAGCACCCTAGTAGGGGGGGGGACCGGGGAGCTGTTTTTT. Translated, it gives CASTLVGGGTGELFF. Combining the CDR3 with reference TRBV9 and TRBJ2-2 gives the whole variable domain DSGVTQTPKHLITATGQRVTLRCSPRSGDLSVYWYQQSLDQGLQFLIQYYNGEERAKGNILERFSAQQFPDLHSELNLSSLELGDSALYFCASTLVGGGTGELFFGEGSRLTVL.

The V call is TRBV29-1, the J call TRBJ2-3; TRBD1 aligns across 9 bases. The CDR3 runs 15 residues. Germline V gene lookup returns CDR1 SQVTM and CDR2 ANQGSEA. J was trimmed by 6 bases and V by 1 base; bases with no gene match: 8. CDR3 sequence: CSVEGDRESSDTQYF. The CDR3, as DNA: TGCAGCGTTGAAGGGGACAGGGAGTCGTCCGATACGCAGTATTTT.

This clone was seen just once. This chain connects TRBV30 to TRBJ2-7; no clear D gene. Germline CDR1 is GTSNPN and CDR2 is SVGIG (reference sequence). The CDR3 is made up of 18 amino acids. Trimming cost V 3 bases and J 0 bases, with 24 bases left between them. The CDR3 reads CAWRGRTVSRLLSYEQYF. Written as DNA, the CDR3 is TGTGCCTGGAGGGGTCGTACGGTCTCCAGGCTCCTCTCCTACGAGCAGTACTTC. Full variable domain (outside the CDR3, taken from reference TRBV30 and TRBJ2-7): SQTIHQWPATLVQPVGSPLSLECTVEGTSNPNLYWYRQAAGRGLQLLFYSVGIGQISSEVPQNLSASRPQDRQFILSSKKLLLSDSGFYLCAWRGRTVSRLLSYEQYFGPGTRLTVT.

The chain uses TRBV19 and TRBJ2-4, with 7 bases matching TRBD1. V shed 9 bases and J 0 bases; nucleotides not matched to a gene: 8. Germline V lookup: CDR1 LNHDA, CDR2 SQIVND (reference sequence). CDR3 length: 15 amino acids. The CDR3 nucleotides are TGTGCCAGCTCGGGCACAGGGGTAGCCAAAAACATTCAGTACTTC. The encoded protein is CASSGTGVAKNIQYF.

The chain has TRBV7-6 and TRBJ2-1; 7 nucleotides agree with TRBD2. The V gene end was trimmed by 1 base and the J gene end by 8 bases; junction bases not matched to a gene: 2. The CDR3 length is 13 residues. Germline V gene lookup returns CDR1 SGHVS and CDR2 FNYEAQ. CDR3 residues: CASSLGTSDEQFF. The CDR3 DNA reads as TGTGCCAGCAGCTTAGGGACTAGTGATGAGCAGTTCTTC.

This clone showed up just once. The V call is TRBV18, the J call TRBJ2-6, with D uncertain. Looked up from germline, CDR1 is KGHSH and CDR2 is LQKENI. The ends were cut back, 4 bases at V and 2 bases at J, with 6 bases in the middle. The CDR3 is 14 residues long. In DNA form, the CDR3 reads TGTGCCAGCTCACAGGAGACTGGGGCCAACGTCCTGACTTTC. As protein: CASSQETGANVLTF.

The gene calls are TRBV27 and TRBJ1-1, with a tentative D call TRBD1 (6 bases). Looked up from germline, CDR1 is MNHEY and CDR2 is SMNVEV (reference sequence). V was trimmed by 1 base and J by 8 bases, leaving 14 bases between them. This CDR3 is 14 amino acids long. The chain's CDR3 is CASSLLGGGGEAFF. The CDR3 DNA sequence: TGTGCCAGCAGTTTATTGGGGGGGGGCGGAGAAGCTTTCTTT.

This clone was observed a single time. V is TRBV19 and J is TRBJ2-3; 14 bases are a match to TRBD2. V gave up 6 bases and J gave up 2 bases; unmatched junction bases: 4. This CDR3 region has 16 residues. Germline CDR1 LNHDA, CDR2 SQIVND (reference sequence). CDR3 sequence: CASRRLAGGTTDTQYF. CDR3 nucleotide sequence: TGTGCCAGTAGAAGACTAGCGGGAGGGACCACAGATACGCAGTATTTT.

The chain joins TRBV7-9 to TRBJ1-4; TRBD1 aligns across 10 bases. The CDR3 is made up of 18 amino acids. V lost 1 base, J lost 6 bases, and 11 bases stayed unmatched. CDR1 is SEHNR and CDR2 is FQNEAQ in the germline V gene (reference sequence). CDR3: CASSLESRAGTGDEKLFF. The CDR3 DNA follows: TGTGCCAGCAGCTTAGAGTCCCGGGCCGGGACAGGGGATGAAAAACTGTTTTTT.

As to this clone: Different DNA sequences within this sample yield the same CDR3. The CDR3 region has the DNA TGTGCCAGCTCACCAAACTCCCAAGAGACCCAGTACTTC. This encodes CASSPNSQETQYF. J is TRBJ2-5 and V is TRBV18; D call uncertain. Trimming cost V 2 bases and J 1 base, with 5 bases left between them. The CDR3 length is 13 residues. The germline V gene has CDR1 KGHSH and CDR2 LQKENI. The full variable domain, with the rest looked up from reference TRBV18 and TRBJ2-5, is NAGVMQNPRHLVRRRGQEARLRCSPMKGHSHVYWYRQLPEEGLKFMVYLQKENIIDESGMPKERFSAEFPKEGPSILRIQQVVRGDSAAYFCASSPNSQETQYFGPGTRLLVL.

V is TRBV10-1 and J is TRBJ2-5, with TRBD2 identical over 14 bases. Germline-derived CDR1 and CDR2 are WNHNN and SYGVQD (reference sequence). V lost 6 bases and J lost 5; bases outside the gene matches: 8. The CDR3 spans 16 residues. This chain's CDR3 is CASRNSGTSGSETQYF. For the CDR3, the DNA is TGCGCCAGCAGGAATTCCGGGACTAGCGGGAGTGAGACCCAGTACTTC.

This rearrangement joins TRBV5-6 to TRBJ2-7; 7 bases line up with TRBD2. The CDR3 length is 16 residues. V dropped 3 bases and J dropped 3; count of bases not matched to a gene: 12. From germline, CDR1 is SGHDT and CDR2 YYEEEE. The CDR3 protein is CASSWGGQDFLYEQYF. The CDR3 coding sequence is TGTGCCAGCAGCTGGGGAGGGCAGGACTTTCTCTACGAGCAGTACTTC.

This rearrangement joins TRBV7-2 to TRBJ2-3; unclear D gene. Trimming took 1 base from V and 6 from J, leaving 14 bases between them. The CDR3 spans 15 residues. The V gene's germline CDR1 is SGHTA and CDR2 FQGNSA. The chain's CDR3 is CASSLDGRSFDTQYF. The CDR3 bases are TGTGCCAGCAGCTTAGATGGGCGCTCCTTTGATACGCAGTATTTT.

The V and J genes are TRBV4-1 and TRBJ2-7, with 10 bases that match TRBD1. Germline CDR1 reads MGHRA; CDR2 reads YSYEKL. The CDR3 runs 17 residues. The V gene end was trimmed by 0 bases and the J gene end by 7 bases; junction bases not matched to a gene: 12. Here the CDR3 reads CASSQDVAQDRGKEQYF. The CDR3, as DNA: TGCGCCAGCAGCCAAGATGTTGCTCAGGACAGGGGGAAAGAGCAGTACTTC.

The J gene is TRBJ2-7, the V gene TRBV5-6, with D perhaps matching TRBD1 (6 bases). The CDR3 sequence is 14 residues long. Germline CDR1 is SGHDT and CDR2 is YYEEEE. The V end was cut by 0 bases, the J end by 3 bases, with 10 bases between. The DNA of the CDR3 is TGTGCCAGCAGCTTGGCCAGAGGGGGCTACGAGCAGTACTTC. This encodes CASSLARGGYEQYF.

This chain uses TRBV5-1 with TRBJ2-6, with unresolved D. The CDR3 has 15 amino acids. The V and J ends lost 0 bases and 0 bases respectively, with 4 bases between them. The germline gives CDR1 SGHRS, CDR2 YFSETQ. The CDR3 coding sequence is TGCGCCAGCAGCTTGGGGCACTCTGGGGCCAACGTCCTGACTTTC. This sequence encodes CASSLGHSGANVLTF. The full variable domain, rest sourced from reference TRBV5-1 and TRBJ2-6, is KAGVTQTPRYLIKTRGQQVTLSCSPISGHRSVSWYQQTPGQGLQFLFEYFSETQRNKGNFPGRFSGRQFSNSRSEMNVSTLELGDSALYLCASSLGHSGANVLTFGAGSRLTVL.

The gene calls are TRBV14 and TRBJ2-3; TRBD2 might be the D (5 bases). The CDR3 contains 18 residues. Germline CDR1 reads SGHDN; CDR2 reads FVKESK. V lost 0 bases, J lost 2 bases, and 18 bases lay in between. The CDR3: CASSQDRLWEPYTDTQYF. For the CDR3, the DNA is TGTGCCAGCAGCCAAGACCGGTTGTGGGAGCCCTACACAGATACGCAGTATTTT.

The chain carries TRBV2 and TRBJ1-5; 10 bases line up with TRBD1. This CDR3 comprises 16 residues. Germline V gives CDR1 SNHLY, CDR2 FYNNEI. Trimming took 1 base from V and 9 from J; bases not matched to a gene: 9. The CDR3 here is CASSEGDRGGVGPQHF. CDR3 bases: TGTGCCAGCAGTGAAGGGGACAGGGGCGGCGTAGGGCCCCAGCATTTT.

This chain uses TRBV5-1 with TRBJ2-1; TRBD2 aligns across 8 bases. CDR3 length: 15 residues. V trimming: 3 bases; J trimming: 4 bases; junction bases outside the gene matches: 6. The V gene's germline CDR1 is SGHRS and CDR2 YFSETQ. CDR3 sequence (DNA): TGCGCCAGCAGCTCGACTAGCGCCCCATACAATGAGCAGTTCTTC. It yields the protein CASSSTSAPYNEQFF.

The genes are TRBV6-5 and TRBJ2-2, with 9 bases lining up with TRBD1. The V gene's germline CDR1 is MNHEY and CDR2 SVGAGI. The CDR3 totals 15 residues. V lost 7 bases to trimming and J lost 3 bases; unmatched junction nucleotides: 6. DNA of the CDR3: TGTGCCAGCAATCGTAGGACAGGGGACACCGGGGAGCTGTTTTTT. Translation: CASNRRTGDTGELFF.

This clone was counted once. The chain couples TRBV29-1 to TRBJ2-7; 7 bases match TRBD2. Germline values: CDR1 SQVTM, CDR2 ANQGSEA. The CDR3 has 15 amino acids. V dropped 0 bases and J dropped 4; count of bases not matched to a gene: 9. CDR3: CSVEDPDSGGYEQYF. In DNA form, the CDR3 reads TGCAGCGTTGAAGATCCGGACTCCGGGGGGTACGAGCAGTACTTC.